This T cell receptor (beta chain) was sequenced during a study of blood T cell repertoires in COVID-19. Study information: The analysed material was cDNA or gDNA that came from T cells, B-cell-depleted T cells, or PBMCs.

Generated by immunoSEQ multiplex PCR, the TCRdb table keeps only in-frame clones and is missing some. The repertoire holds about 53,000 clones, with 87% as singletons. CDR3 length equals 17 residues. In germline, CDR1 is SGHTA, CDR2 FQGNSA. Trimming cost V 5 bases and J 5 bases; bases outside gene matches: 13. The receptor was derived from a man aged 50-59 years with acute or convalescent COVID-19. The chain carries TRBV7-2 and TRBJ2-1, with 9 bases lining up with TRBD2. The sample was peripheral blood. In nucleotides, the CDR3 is TGTGCCAGCAGCAGAAAAGTGGTACTAGCGGGCAACAATGAGCAGTTCTTC. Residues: CASSRKVVLAGNNEQFF.